This TCR beta chain was recorded in a study of T cells in Graves' hyperthyroidism and ophthalmopathy. Uncontrolled infection, other autoimmune disease, pregnancy or lactation disqualified patients from enrolment. This CDR3 contains 13 residues. V gave up 4 bases and J gave up 1 base, with 9 bases separating them. The germline CDR1 and CDR2 sequences are SQVTM and ANQGSEA. Regions amplified from RNA transcripts were the TCR beta CDR3 regions. First-round RT-PCR of the TCR CDR3 relied on the HTBI primer set. A single record per CDR3 protein comes from TCRdb applying MiXCR to the multiplex PCR reads. This table has a few hundred thousand distinct CDR3 sequences, around 13% appearing once.

The chain couples TRBV29-1 to TRBJ2-3; D gene ambiguous. The specimen was blood. This TCR derives from a woman between 18 and 30 years old with Graves' hyperthyroidism. The DNA of the CDR3 is TGCAGCGTTGGCCCCAAGGGCACAGATACGCAGTATTTT. This sequence encodes CSVGPKGTDTQYF.